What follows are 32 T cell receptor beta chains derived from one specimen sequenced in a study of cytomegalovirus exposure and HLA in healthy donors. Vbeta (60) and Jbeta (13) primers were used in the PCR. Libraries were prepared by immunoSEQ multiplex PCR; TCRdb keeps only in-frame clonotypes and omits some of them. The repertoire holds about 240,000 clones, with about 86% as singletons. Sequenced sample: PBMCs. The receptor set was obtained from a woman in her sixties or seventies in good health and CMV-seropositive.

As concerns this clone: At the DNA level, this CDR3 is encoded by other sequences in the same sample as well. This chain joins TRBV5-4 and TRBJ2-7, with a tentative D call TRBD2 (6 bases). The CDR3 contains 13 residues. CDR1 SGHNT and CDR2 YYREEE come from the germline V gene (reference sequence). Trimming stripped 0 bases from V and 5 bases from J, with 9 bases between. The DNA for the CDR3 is TGTGCCAGCAGCTTGGCAGGCGGGAACGAGCAGTACTTC. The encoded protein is CASSLAGGNEQYF.

CDR3 bases: TGTGCCAGCAGCGGTGGCGGGAGTTTGTTGGTGGAGCAGTTCTTC. Protein product: CASSGGGSLLVEQFF. This chain connects TRBV7-9 to TRBJ2-1; 7 bases are shared with TRBD2. J was trimmed by 10 bases and V by 5 bases; bases with no gene match: 14. Germline CDR1 SEHNR, CDR2 FQNEAQ (reference sequence). The CDR3 length is 15 residues.

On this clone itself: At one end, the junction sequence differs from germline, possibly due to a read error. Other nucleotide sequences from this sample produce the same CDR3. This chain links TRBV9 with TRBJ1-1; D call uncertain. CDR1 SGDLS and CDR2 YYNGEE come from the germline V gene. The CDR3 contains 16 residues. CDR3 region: CASSVGTPLIYTEAFF. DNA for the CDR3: TGCGCCAGCAGCGTAGGAACACCCCTGATCTACACTGAAGCTTTCTTT.

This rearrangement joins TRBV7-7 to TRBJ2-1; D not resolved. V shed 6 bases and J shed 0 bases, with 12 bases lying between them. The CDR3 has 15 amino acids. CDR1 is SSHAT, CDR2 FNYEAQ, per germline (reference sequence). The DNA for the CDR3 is TGTGCCAGCAGTCCTGACTGGAGCTCCTACAATGAGCAGTTCTTC. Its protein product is CASSPDWSSYNEQFF.

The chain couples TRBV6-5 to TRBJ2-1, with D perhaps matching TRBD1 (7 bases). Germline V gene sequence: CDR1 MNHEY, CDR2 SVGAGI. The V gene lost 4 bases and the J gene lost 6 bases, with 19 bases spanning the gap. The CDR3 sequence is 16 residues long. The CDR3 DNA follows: TGTGCCAGCAGTTTAGGAGGGGGCTTCATTTTCAATGAGCAGTTCTTC. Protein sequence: CASSLGGGFIFNEQFF.

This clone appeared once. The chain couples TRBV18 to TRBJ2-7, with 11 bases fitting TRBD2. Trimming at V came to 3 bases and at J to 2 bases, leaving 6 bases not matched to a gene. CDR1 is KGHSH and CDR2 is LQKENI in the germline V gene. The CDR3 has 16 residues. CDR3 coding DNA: TGTGCCAGCTCACCGGTAACTAGCGGGAGTCCCTACGAGCAGTACTTC. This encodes CASSPVTSGSPYEQYF.

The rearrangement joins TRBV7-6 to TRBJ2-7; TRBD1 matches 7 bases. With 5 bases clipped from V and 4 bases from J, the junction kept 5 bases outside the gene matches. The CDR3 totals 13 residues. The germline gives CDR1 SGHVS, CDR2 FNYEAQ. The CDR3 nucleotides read TGTGCCAGCAGCCCCGACAGGGCGTACGAGCAGTACTTC. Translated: CASSPDRAYEQYF. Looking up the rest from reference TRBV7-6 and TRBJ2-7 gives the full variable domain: GAGVSQSPRYKVTKRGQDVALRCDPISGHVSLYWYRQALGQGPEFLTYFNYEAQQDKSGLPNDRFSAERPEGSISTLTIQRTEQRDSAMYRCASSPDRAYEQYFGPGTRLTVT.

The CDR3 protein is CASSFAGSYEQYF. The DNA for the CDR3 is TGTGCCAGCAGCTTTGCAGGGTCCTACGAGCAGTACTTC. This chain connects TRBV13 to TRBJ2-7; a possible D gene is TRBD1 (5 bases). This CDR3 spans 13 amino acids. V lost 3 bases to trimming and J lost 1 base, with 7 bases between them. Germline CDR1 is PRHDT and CDR2 is FYEKMQ (reference sequence).

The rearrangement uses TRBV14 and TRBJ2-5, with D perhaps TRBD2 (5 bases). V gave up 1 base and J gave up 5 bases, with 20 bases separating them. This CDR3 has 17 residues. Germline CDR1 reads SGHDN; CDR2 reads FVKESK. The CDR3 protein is CASSQGRGFLRVETQYF. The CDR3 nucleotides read TGTGCCAGCAGCCAAGGTCGCGGGTTCTTGAGGGTTGAGACCCAGTACTTC.

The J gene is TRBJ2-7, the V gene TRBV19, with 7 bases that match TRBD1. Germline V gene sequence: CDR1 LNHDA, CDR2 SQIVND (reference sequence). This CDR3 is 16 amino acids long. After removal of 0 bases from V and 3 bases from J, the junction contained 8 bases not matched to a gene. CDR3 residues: CASSIDGAGGVYEQYF. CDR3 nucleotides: TGTGCCAGTAGTATAGATGGGGCAGGGGGTGTCTACGAGCAGTACTTC.

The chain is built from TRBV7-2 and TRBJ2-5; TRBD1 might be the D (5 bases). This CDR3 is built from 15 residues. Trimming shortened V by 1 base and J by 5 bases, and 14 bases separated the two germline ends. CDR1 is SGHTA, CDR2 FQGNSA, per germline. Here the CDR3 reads CASSLDGASAETQYF. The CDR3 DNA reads TGTGCCAGCAGCTTAGATGGGGCTTCCGCGGAGACCCAGTACTTC.

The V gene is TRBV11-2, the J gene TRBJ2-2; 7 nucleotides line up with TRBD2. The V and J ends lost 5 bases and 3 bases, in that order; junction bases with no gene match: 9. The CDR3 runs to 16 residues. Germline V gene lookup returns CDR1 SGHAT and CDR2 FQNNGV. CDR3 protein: CASSLVGGDYTGELFF. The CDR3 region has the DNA TGTGCCAGCAGCCTAGTTGGGGGGGACTACACCGGGGAGCTGTTTTTT.

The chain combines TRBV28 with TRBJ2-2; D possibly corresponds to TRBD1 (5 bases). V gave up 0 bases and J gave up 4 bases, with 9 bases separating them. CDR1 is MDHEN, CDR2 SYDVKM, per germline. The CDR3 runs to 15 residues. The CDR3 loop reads CASSLWQGSTGELFF. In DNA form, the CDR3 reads TGTGCCAGCAGTTTATGGCAGGGAAGCACCGGGGAGCTGTTTTTT. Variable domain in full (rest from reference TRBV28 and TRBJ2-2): DVKVTQSSRYLVKRTGEKVFLECVQDMDHENMFWYRQDPGLGLRLIYFSYDVKMKEKGDIPEGYSVSREKKERFSLILESASTNQTSMYLCASSLWQGSTGELFFGEGSRLTVL.

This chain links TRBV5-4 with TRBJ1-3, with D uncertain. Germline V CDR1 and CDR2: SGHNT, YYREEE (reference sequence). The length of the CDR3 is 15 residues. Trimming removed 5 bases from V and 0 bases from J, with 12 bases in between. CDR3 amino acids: CASRGGRDSGNTIYF. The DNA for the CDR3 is TGTGCCAGCAGAGGCGGACGGGACTCTGGAAACACCATATATTTT.

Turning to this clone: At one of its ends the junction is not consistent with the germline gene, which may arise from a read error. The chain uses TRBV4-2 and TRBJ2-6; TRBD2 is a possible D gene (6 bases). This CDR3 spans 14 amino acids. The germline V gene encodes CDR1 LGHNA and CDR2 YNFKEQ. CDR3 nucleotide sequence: TGTGCCAGCAAAGGGGACCGCGGGGCCAATGTCCTGACTTTC. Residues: CASKGDRGANVLTF.

Here the CDR3 DNA reads TGTGCCAGCTCACCACCGGGGGGTCTGGATGGCTACACCTTC. Protein product: CASSPPGGLDGYTF. The genes are TRBV18 and TRBJ1-2; tentatively, D is TRBD1 (5 bases). The germline gives CDR1 KGHSH, CDR2 LQKENI. Trimming cost V 0 bases and J 6 bases, with 11 bases left between them. This CDR3 has 14 amino acids.

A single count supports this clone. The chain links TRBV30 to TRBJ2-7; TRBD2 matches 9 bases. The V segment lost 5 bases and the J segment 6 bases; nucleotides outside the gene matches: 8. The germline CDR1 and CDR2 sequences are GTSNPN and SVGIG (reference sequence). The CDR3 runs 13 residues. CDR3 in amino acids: CAWGGLANSEQYF. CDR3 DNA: TGTGCCTGGGGCGGACTAGCGAACAGCGAGCAGTACTTC.

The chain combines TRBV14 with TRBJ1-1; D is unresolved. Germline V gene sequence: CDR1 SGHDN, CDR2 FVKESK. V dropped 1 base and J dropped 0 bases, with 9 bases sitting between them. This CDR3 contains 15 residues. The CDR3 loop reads CASSQAGRLNTEAFF. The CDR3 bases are TGTGCCAGCAGCCAAGCGGGGAGATTGAACACTGAAGCTTTCTTT. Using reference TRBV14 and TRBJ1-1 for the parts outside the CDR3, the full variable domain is EAGVTQFPSHSVIEKGQTVTLRCDPISGHDNLYWYRRVMGKEIKFLLHFVKESKQDESGMPNNRFLAERTGGTYSTLKVQPAELEDSGVYFCASSQAGRLNTEAFFGQGTRLTVV.

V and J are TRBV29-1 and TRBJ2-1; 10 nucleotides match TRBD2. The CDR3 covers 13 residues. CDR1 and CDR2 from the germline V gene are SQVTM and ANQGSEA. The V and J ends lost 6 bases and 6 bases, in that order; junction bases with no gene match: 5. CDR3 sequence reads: CSVSGREINEQFF. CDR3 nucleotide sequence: TGCAGCGTCAGCGGGAGGGAGATCAATGAGCAGTTCTTC.

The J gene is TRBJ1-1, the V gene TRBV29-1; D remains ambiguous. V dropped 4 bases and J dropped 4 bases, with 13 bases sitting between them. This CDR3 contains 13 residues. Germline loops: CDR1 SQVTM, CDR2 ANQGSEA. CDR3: CSVVLYFSTEAFF. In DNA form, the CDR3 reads TGCAGCGTTGTTCTCTATTTTAGCACTGAAGCTTTCTTT.

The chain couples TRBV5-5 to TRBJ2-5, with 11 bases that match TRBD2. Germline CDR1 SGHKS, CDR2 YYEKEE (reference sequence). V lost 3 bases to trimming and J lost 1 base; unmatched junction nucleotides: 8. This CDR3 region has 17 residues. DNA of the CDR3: TGTGCCAGCAGCTCAATGGCGACTAGCGGGGTCCAAGAGACCCAGTACTTC. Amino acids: CASSSMATSGVQETQYF.

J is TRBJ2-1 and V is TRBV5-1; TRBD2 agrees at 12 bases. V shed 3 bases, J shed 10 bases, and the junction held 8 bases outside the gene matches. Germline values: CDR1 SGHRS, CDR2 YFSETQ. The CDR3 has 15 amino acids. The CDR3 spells CASSSVLAGGGEQFF. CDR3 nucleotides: TGCGCCAGCAGCTCCGTACTAGCGGGAGGAGGGGAGCAGTTCTTC.

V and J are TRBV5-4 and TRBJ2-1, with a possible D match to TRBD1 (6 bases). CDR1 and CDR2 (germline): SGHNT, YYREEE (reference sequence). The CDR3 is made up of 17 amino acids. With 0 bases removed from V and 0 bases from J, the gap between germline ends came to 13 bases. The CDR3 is CASSLDNVRGSYNEQFF. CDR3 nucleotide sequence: TGTGCCAGCAGCTTGGATAACGTCAGGGGCTCCTACAATGAGCAGTTCTTC.

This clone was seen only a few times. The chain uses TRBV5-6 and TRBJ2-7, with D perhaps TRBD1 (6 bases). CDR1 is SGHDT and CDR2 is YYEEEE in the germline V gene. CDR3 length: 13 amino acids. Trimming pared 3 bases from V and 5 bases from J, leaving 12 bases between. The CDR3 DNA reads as TGTGCCAGCAGCTGGGGGCAGGCGAACGAGCAGTACTTC. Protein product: CASSWGQANEQYF. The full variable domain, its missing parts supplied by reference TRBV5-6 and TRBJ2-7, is DAGVTQSPTHLIKTRGQQVTLRCSPKSGHDTVSWYQQALGQGPQFIFQYYEEEERQRGNFPDRFSGHQFPNYSSELNVNALLLGDSALYLCASSWGQANEQYFGPGTRLTVT.

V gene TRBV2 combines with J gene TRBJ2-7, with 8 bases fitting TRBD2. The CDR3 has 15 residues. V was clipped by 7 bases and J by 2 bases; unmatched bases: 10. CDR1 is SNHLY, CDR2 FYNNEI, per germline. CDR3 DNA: TGTGCCAGCACTCCTATGACTAGCGAGCCCTACGAGCAGTACTTC. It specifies CASTPMTSEPYEQYF.

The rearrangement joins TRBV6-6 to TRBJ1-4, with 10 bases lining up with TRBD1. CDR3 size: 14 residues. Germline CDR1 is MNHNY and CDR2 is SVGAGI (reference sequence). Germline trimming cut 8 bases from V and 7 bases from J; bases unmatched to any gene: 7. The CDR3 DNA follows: TGTGCCAGCGTTATGGGACAGGGGCGTGAAAAACTGTTTTTT. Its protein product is CASVMGQGREKLFF.

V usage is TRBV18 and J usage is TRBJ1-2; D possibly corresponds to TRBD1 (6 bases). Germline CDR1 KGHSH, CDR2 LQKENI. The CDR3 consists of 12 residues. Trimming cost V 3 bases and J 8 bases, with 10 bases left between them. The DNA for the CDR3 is TGTGCCAGCTCACCGCGGACAGACGGCTACACCTTC. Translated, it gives CASSPRTDGYTF.

This CDR3 is CASSPGQGGYEQYF. CDR3 in DNA: TGTGCCAGCAGCCCGGGACAGGGGGGCTACGAGCAGTACTTC. The chain links TRBV7-8 to TRBJ2-7; 11 bases fit TRBD1. CDR1 and CDR2 from the germline V gene are SGHVS and FQNEAQ. CDR3 length: 14 residues. The J segment lost 3 bases and the V segment lost 5 bases, leaving 3 bases of the junction unmatched.

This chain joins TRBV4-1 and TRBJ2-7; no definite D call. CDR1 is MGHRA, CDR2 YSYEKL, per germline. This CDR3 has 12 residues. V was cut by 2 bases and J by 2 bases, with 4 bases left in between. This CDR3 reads CASSQTAYEQYF. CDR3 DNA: TGCGCCAGCAGCCAAACGGCCTACGAGCAGTACTTC.

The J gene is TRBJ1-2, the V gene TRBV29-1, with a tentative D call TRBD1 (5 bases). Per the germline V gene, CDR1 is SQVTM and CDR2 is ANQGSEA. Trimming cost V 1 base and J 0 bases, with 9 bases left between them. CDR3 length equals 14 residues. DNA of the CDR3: TGCAGCGTTGAAGCAGGGTTTGCTAACTATGGCTACACCTTC. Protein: CSVEAGFANYGYTF.

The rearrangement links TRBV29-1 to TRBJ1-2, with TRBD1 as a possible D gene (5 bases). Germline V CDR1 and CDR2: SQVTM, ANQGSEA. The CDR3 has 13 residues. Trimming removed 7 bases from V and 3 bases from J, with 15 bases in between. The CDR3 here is CSATDQGDYGYTF. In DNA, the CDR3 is TGCAGCGCCACAGATCAAGGGGACTATGGCTACACCTTC.

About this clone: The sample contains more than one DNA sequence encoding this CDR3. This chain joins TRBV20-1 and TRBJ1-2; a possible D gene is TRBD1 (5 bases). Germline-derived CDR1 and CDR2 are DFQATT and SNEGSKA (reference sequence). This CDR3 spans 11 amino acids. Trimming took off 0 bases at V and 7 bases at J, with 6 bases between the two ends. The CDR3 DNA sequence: TGCAGTGCTAGAGACGGGGGTGGCTACACCTTC. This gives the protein CSARDGGGYTF.